These T cell receptor beta chains were read from a single sample in a study of T-cell memory formation after mild COVID-19. TCRdb fed the 5' RACE reads into MiXCR, producing one record per CDR3 protein. The repertoire consists of 100,000 to 130,000 distinct CDR3 sequences, with 15% to 20% occurring once and the leading ten covering around 5.1%. Sequenced input: PBMCs or a T cell subset sorted from them (not recorded which). The source of these receptors is a man between 18 and 29 years old who had mild COVID-19 (a few samples of this study predate the infection). Cell type and time point are not known. Each CDR3 is given with its conserved first and last residue. Fields, in order: V gene, clone size, D gene, J gene, CDR3 DNA, CDR3 protein. A D gene is named only where the DNA matches it firmly. Clone sizes are given selectively: once, few, many, or a class where the clone is expanded.

v_call: TRBV4-3; clone_size: NA; d_call: TRBD1; j_call: TRBJ1-1; cdr3_nt: TGCGCCAGCAGCCAGGCCGGACAGGGGATGGTCACTGAAGCTTTCTTT; cdr3_aa: CASSQAGQGMVTEAFF
v_call: TRBV15; clone_size: many; d_call: NA; j_call: TRBJ2-3; cdr3_nt: TGTGCCACCAGCAGAGAGGTCCCTAGCACAGATACGCAGTATTTT; cdr3_aa: CATSREVPSTDTQYF
v_call: TRBV7-2; clone_size: NA; d_call: NA; j_call: TRBJ2-3; cdr3_nt: TGTGCCAGCAGCTTCCTCAGGGGTACTACCCTCACAGATACGCAGTATTTT; cdr3_aa: CASSFLRGTTLTDTQYF
v_call: TRBV12-3/TRBV12-4; clone_size: few; d_call: NA; j_call: TRBJ2-1; cdr3_nt: TGTGCCAGCAGTTCGTGGGATGAGCAGTTCTTC; cdr3_aa: CASSSWDEQFF
v_call: TRBV11-2; clone_size: few; d_call: TRBD1; j_call: TRBJ2-6; cdr3_nt: TGTGCCAGCAGCACCCTTAGGGGGCCTGGGGCCAACGTCCTGACTTTC; cdr3_aa: CASSTLRGPGANVLTF
v_call: TRBV7-9; clone_size: few; d_call: NA; j_call: TRBJ2-5; cdr3_nt: TGTGCCAGCAGCCCCGGGACGCGCTCCGGAGAGACCCAGTACTTC; cdr3_aa: CASSPGTRSGETQYF
v_call: TRBV7-3; clone_size: NA; d_call: NA; j_call: TRBJ2-5; cdr3_nt: TGTGCCAGCAGCTTAACTAGTGGCGAGACCCAGTACTTC; cdr3_aa: CASSLTSGETQYF
v_call: TRBV7-9; clone_size: NA; d_call: NA; j_call: TRBJ2-1; cdr3_nt: TGTGCCGGGGCTCCCTACAATGAGCAGTTCTTC; cdr3_aa: CAGAPYNEQFF
v_call: TRBV29-1; clone_size: NA; d_call: NA; j_call: TRBJ1-1; cdr3_nt: TGCAGCGGGAGGAACACTGAAGCTTTCTTT; cdr3_aa: CSGRNTEAFF
v_call: TRBV18; clone_size: few; d_call: NA; j_call: TRBJ2-7; cdr3_nt: TGTGCCAGCTCACCACAGGGCGACGAGCAGTACTTC; cdr3_aa: CASSPQGDEQYF
v_call: TRBV5-1; clone_size: NA; d_call: NA; j_call: TRBJ2-3; cdr3_nt: TGCGCCAGCAGCTTAATAAGCGGGGATACGCAGTATTTT; cdr3_aa: CASSLISGDTQYF
v_call: TRBV7-9; clone_size: NA; d_call: TRBD2; j_call: TRBJ2-5; cdr3_nt: TGTGCCAGCAGCCCTAGCCGGATTAGCGGGGGCCACCAAGAGACCCAGTACTTC; cdr3_aa: CASSPSRISGGHQETQYF
v_call: TRBV27; clone_size: few; d_call: NA; j_call: TRBJ2-7; cdr3_nt: TGTGCCAGCAGGGGGGCAGCCAACCACGAGCAGTACTTC; cdr3_aa: CASRGAANHEQYF
v_call: TRBV4-3; clone_size: few; d_call: NA; j_call: TRBJ2-7; cdr3_nt: TGCGCCAGCAGCCAAGATAGGAGGGCTTACGAGCAGTACTTC; cdr3_aa: CASSQDRRAYEQYF
v_call: TRBV14; clone_size: NA; d_call: NA; j_call: TRBJ1-1; cdr3_nt: TGTGCCAGCAGCCCAGTGAGCAGCCCGAACACTGAAGCTTTCTTT; cdr3_aa: CASSPVSSPNTEAFF
v_call: TRBV19; clone_size: few; d_call: NA; j_call: TRBJ2-2; cdr3_nt: TGTGCCAGTAGTATCTGGGCTAGTCGCACCGGGGAGCTGTTTTTT; cdr3_aa: CASSIWASRTGELFF
v_call: TRBV7-3; clone_size: few; d_call: NA; j_call: TRBJ2-3; cdr3_nt: TGTGCCAGCAGCCCTGCCTCATCCACAGATACGCAGTATTTT; cdr3_aa: CASSPASSTDTQYF
v_call: TRBV6-2/TRBV6-3; clone_size: NA; d_call: NA; j_call: TRBJ1-1; cdr3_nt: TGTGCCAGCAGTTACGACGGACACCAAGCTTTCTTT; cdr3_aa: CASSYDGHQAFF
v_call: TRBV10-3; clone_size: few; d_call: TRBD2; j_call: TRBJ2-2; cdr3_nt: TGTGCCAGCCGGGCTAGCGGGGCGGCAGGCACCGGGGAGCTGTTTTTT; cdr3_aa: CASRASGAAGTGELFF
v_call: TRBV7-2; clone_size: few; d_call: TRBD1; j_call: TRBJ2-7; cdr3_nt: TGTGCCATCGCGAGGGACAGGGTGCGATACGAGCAGTACTTC; cdr3_aa: CAIARDRVRYEQYF
v_call: TRBV6-5; clone_size: NA; d_call: NA; j_call: TRBJ1-1; cdr3_nt: TGTGCCAGCTTCCTTCGGGGGAGAACTGAAGCTTTCTTT; cdr3_aa: CASFLRGRTEAFF
v_call: TRBV5-1; clone_size: NA; d_call: TRBD1; j_call: TRBJ1-2; cdr3_nt: TGCGCCAGCAGCTTGGGACAGGGGGCGCGTGGCTACACCTTC; cdr3_aa: CASSLGQGARGYTF
v_call: TRBV21-1; clone_size: few; d_call: NA; j_call: TRBJ2-2; cdr3_nt: TGTGCCAGCAGCAAAGCGGGGACGTTCACCGGGGAGCTGTTTTTT; cdr3_aa: CASSKAGTFTGELFF